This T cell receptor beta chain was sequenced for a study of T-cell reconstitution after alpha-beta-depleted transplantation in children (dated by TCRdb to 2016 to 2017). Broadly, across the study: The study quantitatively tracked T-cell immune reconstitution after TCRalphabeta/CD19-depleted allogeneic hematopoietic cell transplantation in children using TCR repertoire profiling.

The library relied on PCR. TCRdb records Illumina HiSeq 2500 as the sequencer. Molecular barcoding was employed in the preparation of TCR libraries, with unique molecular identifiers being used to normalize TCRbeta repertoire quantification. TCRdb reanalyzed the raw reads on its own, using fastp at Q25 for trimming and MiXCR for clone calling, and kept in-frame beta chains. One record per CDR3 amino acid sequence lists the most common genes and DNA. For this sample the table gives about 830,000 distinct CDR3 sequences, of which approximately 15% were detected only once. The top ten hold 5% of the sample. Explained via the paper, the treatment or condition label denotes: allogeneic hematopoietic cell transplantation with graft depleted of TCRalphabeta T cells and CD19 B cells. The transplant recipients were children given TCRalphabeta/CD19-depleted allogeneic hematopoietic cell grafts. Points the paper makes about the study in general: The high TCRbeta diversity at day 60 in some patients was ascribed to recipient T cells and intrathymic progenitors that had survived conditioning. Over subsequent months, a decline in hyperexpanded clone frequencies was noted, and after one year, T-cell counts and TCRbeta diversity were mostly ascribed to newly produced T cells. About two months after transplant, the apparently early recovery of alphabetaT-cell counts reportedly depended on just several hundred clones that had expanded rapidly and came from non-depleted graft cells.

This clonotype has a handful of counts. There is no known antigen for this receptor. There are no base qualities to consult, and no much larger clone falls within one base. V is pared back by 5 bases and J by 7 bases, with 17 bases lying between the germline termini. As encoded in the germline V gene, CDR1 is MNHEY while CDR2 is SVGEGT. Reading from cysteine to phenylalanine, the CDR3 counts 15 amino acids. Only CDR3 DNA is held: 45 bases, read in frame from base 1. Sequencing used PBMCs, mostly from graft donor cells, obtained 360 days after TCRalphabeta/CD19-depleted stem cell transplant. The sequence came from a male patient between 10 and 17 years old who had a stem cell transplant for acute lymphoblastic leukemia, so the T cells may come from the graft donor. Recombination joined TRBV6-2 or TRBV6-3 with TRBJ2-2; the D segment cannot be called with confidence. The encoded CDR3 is CASSHLVGAHGELFF. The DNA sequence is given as TGTGCCAGCAGTCACTTGGTCGGAGCACACGGGGAGCTGTTTTTT.